The clone carrying this TCR beta chain turned up a few times. The protocol was immunoSEQ multiplex PCR, while the TCRdb copy is restricted to in-frame clones and leaves out a portion. The table includes 93,000 or so clones, about 80% detected once. The sample belongs to a study of glioma-infiltrating T cells after dendritic cell vaccination. In germline, CDR1 is SGHTA, CDR2 FQGNSA. Trimming took 5 bases from V and 6 from J; bases not matched to a gene: 5. The CDR3 is made up of 15 amino acids. The TCR sequence derives from a human donor with glioblastoma. Sequences were derived from blood, sampled before dendritic cell vaccination. The chain joins TRBV7-2 to TRBJ2-7, with TRBD2 matching over 15 bases. The CDR3 reads CASSGLAGGWGEQYF. CDR3 coding DNA: TGTGCCAGCAGCGGACTAGCGGGGGGGTGGGGCGAGCAGTACTTC. Supplemented by reference TRBV7-2 and TRBJ2-7, the full variable domain reads GAGVSQSPSNKVTEKGKDVELRCDPISGHTALYWYRQSLGQGLEFLIYFQGNSAPDKSGLPSDRFSAERTGGSVSTLTIQRTQQEDSAVYLCASSGLAGGWGEQYFGPGTRLTVT.